This T cell receptor beta chain comes out of a study of blood T cells in healthy people across ages. General study findings and limits: Age brought a roughly linear fall in TCR beta diversity measured per million T cells.

Donors were systemically healthy Caucasian individuals from Russia aged about 6 to 90 years. Per sample, at least 6 micrograms of total RNA were extracted. This clonotype was seen a handful of times. Its antigen remains unidentified. Germline CDR1 and CDR2: DFQATT and SNEGSKA (reference sequence). The CDR3 totals 15 residues. V dropped 4 bases and J dropped 4; count of bases not matched to a gene: 6. PCR was performed a second time for roughly 6 to 12 cycles using a sample-barcoded 5' primer and a J-beta primer mix. Via MiXCR, TCRdb re-called the 5' RACE reads, giving one row per CDR3 protein. The data contain about 1.5 million distinct CDR3 sequences, approximately 43% of them singletons.

This receptor was obtained from a young woman in good health. Sequencing used blood. The V call is TRBV20-1, the J call TRBJ1-6, with 8 bases fitting TRBD1. DNA of the CDR3: TGCAGTGCTACCTCGGACAGGGATTATAATTCACCCCTCCACTTT. Its translation is CSATSDRDYNSPLHF.